The clone carrying this TCR beta chain was recorded a few times. The target antigen is unknown. Each CDR3 protein is one row after TCRdb ran MiXCR on the 5' RACE reads. The data hold hundreds of thousands of distinct CDR3 sequences, with more than 15% observed a single time. The sample belongs to a study of T-cell memory formation after mild COVID-19. Study in general: TCR clusters largely stayed donor specific.

Findings and caveats of the study: That cross-reactive memory joined was suggested by some responding clones appearing in pre-infection memory. Contracting CD4+ clones sat mainly in CM and EM; CD8+ in EMRA.

CDR3 length: 15 amino acids. Deletions cut 5 bases from V and 4 bases from J, with 18 bases between. Germline V CDR1 and CDR2: DFQATT, SNEGSKA (reference sequence). The sequencing sample was made of PBMCs or a T cell subset sorted from them (not recorded which). The V gene is TRBV20-1, the J gene TRBJ2-1; D is unresolved. This clonotype was sampled from an adult woman who had mild COVID-19 (a few samples of this study predate the infection). Cell type and time point are not known. The CDR3 reads CSAFAVDRRYNEQFF. The CDR3 DNA reads TGCAGTGCTTTTGCAGTGGACCGACGGTACAATGAGCAGTTCTTC.